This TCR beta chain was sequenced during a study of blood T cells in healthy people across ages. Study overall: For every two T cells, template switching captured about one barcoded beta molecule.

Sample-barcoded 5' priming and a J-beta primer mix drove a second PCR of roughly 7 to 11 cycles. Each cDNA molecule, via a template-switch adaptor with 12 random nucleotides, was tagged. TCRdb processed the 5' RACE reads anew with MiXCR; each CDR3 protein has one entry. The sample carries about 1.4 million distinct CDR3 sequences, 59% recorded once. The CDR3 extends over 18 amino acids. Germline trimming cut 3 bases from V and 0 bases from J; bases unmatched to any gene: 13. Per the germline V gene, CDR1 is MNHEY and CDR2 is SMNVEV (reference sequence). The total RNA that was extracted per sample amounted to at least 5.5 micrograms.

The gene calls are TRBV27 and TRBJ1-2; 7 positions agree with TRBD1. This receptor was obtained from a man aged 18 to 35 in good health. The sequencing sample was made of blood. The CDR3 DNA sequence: TGTGCCAGCAGTTTTGGTCGAGACAGGGAGTTGGCTAACTATGGCTACACCTTC. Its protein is CASSFGRDRELANYGYTF.